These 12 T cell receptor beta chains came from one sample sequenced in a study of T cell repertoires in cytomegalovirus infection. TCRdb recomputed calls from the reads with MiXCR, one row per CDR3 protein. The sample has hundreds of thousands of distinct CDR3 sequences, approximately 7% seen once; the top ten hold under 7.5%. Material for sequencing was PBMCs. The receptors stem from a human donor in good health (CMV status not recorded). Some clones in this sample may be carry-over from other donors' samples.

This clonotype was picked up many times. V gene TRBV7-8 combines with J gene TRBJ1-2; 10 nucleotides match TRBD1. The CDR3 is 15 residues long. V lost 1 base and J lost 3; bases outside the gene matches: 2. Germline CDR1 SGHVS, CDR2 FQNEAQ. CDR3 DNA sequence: TGTGCCAGCAGCTTAGGGGACAGGGGATACTATGGCTACACCTTC. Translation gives CASSLGDRGYYGYTF.

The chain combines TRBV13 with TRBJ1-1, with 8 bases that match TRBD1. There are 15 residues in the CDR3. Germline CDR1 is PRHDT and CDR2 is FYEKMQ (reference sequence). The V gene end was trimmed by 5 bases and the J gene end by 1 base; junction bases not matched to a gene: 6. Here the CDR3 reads CASSPTGTGNTEAFF. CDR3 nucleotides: TGTGCCAGCAGCCCGACCGGGACAGGGAACACTGAAGCTTTCTTT. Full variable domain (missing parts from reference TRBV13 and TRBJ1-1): AAGVIQSPRHLIKEKRETATLKCYPIPRHDTVYWYQQGPGQDPQFLISFYEKMQSDKGSIPDRFSAQQFSDYHSELNMSSLELGDSALYFCASSPTGTGNTEAFFGQGTRLTVV.

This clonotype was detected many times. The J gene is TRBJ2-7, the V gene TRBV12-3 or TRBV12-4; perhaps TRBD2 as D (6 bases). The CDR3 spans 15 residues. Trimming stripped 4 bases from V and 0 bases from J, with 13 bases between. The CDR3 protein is CASSSSREFSYEQYF. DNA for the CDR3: TGTGCCAGCAGTTCTTCCCGGGAGTTCTCCTACGAGCAGTACTTC.

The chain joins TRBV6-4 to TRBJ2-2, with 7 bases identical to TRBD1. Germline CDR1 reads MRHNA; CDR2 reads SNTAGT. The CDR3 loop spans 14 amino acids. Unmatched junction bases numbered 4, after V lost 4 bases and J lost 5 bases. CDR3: CASSVQGSTGELFF. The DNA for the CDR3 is TGTGCCAGCAGTGTACAGGGGTCGACCGGGGAGCTGTTTTTT.

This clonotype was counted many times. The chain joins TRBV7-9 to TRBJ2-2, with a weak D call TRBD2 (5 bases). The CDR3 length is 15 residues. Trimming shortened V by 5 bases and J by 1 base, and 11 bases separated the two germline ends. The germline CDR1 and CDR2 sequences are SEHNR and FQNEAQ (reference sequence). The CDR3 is CASSPRAVNTGELFF. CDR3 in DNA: TGTGCCAGCAGCCCGCGGGCGGTGAACACCGGGGAGCTGTTTTTT.

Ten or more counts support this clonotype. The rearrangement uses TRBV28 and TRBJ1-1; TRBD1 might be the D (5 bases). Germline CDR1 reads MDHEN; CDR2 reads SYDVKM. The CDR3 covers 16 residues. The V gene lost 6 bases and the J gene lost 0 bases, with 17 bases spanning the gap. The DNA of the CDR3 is TGTGCCAGCAGGGCCGGGACCGTTACATTGAACACTGAAGCTTTCTTT. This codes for CASRAGTVTLNTEAFF.

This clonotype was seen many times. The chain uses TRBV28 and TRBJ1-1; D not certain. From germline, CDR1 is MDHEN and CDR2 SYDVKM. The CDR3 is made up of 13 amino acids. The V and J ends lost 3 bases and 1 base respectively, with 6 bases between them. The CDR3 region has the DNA TGTGCCAGCAGTTTGAGCACGAACACTGAAGCTTTCTTT. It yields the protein CASSLSTNTEAFF.

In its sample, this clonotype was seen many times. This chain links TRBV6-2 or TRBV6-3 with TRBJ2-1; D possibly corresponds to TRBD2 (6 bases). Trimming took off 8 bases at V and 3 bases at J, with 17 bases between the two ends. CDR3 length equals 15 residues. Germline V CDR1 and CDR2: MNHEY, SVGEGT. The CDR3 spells CASATGGSGYNEQFF. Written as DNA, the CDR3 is TGTGCCAGCGCCACCGGGGGTTCCGGCTACAATGAGCAGTTCTTC.

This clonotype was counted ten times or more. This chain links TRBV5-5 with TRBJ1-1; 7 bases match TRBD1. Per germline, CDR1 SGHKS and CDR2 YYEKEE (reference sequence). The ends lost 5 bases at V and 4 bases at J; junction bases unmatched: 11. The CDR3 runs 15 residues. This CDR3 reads CASRGVDREGTEAFF. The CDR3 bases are TGTGCCAGCAGGGGCGTTGACAGGGAGGGCACTGAAGCTTTCTTT.

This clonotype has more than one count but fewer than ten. CDR3 sequence reads: CSASRDHGYTF. In DNA, the CDR3 is TGCAGTGCTAGCAGGGATCATGGCTACACCTTC. The rearrangement links TRBV20-1 to TRBJ1-2; D perhaps matches TRBD1 (5 bases). The CDR3 is 11 residues long. Trimming removed 3 bases at V and 6 bases at J, with 8 bases between. Per the germline V gene, CDR1 is DFQATT and CDR2 is SNEGSKA (reference sequence).

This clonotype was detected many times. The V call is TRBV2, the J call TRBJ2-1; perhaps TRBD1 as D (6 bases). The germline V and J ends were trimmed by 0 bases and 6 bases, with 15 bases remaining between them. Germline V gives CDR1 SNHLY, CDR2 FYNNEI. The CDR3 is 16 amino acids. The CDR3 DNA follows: TGTGCCAGCAGTGAAGCGTTAGCAGGGGCGATCAATGAGCAGTTCTTC. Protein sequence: CASSEALAGAINEQFF.

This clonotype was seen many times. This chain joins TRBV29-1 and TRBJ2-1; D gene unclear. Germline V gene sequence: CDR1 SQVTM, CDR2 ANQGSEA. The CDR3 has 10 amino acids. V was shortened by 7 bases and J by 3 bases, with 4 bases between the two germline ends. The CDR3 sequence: CSGGYNEQFF. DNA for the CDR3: TGCAGCGGGGGCTACAATGAGCAGTTCTTC.